This entry lists 30 T cell receptor beta chains sequenced from one sample in a study of human versus mouse CDR3 diversity and MHC coevolution. The repertoire was sequenced with immunoSEQ multiplex PCR; TCRdb's copy has only in-frame clones and lacks some. The table shows some 60,000 clones, with over 90% occurring only once. Sequences were obtained from naive CD4+ T cells from blood. Subset described: CD45RO-negative CD62L-positive naive CD4 T cells. The origin of the receptors is a person aged 55 to 69 in good health.

The rearrangement joins TRBV6-6 to TRBJ2-7, with 9 bases identical to TRBD2. V lost 3 bases, J lost 2 bases, and 2 bases stayed unmatched. Germline V lookup: CDR1 MNHNY, CDR2 SVGAGI (reference sequence). This CDR3 region has 14 residues. CDR3 in amino acids: CASSYSGSPYEQYF. The CDR3 DNA reads as TGTGCCAGCAGTTATAGCGGGAGCCCCTACGAGCAGTACTTC.

The rearrangement links TRBV19 to TRBJ1-2, with TRBD1 identical over 9 bases. V was clipped by 7 bases and J by 4 bases; unmatched bases: 7. Germline values: CDR1 LNHDA, CDR2 SQIVND (reference sequence). The CDR3 has 14 amino acids. This chain's CDR3 is CASTKGQGGYGYTF. The CDR3, as DNA: TGTGCCAGTACCAAGGGACAGGGCGGCTATGGCTACACCTTC.

The V gene is TRBV6-1, the J gene TRBJ2-7; possibly TRBD2 for D (6 bases). Germline V CDR1 and CDR2: MNHNS, SASEGT. V was pared by 1 base and J by 2 bases, with 21 bases between. The CDR3 extends over 18 amino acids. CDR3 coding DNA: TGTGCCAGCAGTGAAGGAGGGTTGGGACTCCCGACAACCTACGAGCAGTACTTC. Its protein is CASSEGGLGLPTTYEQYF.

The chain joins TRBV5-1 to TRBJ1-6; no clear D gene. CDR3 length equals 14 residues. Germline lookup yields CDR1 SGHRS and CDR2 YFSETQ. Trimming shortened V by 4 bases and J by 2 bases, and 7 bases separated the two germline ends. The chain's CDR3 is CASSRETYNSPLHF. The DNA for the CDR3 is TGCGCCAGCAGCCGCGAAACCTATAATTCACCCCTCCACTTT.

The CDR3 sequence: CASSLGGEGAQHF. The CDR3 nucleotides read TGTGCCAGCAGCTTGGGGGGGGAGGGAGCCCAGCATTTT. The chain joins TRBV5-4 to TRBJ1-5; a weak D match, TRBD1 (5 bases). CDR3 size: 13 residues. Trimming shortened V by 0 bases and J by 11 bases, and 12 bases separated the two germline ends. CDR1 is SGHNT and CDR2 is YYREEE in the germline V gene (reference sequence).

CDR3 loop: CAGSGEAVGNQPQHF. CDR3 coding DNA: TGTGCCGGAAGTGGGGAGGCAGTAGGTAATCAGCCCCAGCATTTT. This sequence joins TRBV6-1 and TRBJ1-5; D gene unclear. The CDR3 loop spans 15 amino acids. Germline V lookup: CDR1 MNHNS, CDR2 SASEGT. Trimming took off 11 bases at V and 4 bases at J, with 21 bases between the two ends.

The chain links TRBV11-2 to TRBJ2-3; TRBD1 matches at 8 bases. The CDR3 covers 15 residues. The trim removed 3 bases at V and 3 bases at J, leaving 5 bases unmatched. Germline V CDR1 and CDR2: SGHAT, FQNNGV. The CDR3 reads CASSFLGQGTDTQYF. The CDR3 DNA reads as TGTGCCAGCAGCTTCCTCGGACAGGGTACAGATACGCAGTATTTT.

The chain combines TRBV2 with TRBJ1-3; TRBD1 matches at 7 bases. V was pared by 7 bases and J by 2 bases, with 11 bases of the junction left unmatched. The CDR3 extends over 16 amino acids. The germline V gene encodes CDR1 SNHLY and CDR2 FYNNEI. The CDR3 sequence: CASTSETGVPGNTIYF. The CDR3 DNA is TGTGCCAGCACCTCCGAAACAGGGGTACCTGGAAACACCATATATTTT.

V and J are TRBV11-2 and TRBJ2-7, with unresolved D. This CDR3 comprises 14 residues. Trimming took 3 bases from V and 1 from J, leaving 10 bases between them. CDR1 SGHAT and CDR2 FQNNGV come from the germline V gene. The CDR3 coding sequence is TGTGCCAGCAGCTTCCTTCGCGTATCCTACGAGCAGTACTTC. Protein: CASSFLRVSYEQYF.

J is TRBJ1-5 and V is TRBV21-1. TRBV21-1 is reported as a pseudogene. This CDR3 spans 17 amino acids. The CDR3 sequence is CASSKRAHDGTNQPQHF. The CDR3 nucleotides are TGTGCCAGCAGCAAAAGGGCCCACGACGGGACTAATCAGCCCCAGCATTTT.

The chain employs TRBV19 and TRBJ2-6; 7 bases agree with TRBD2. J gave up 12 bases and V 9 bases, and 5 bases lay outside the gene matches. The CDR3 runs 11 residues. Germline CDR1 reads LNHDA; CDR2 reads SQIVND (reference sequence). The CDR3 loop is CASLGGVVLTF. The DNA for the CDR3 is TGTGCCAGCCTTGGGGGGGTCGTCCTGACTTTC.

This clone was found once. This chain joins TRBV27 and TRBJ2-3; TRBD1 matches at 10 bases. The CDR3 is 20 amino acids. Germline CDR1 is MNHEY and CDR2 is SMNVEV (reference sequence). With V trimmed by 6 bases and J by 4 bases, 22 bases remained unmatched. DNA for the CDR3: TGTGCCAGCAGCCCGGCTTTGTGGGCCGGGACAGGGGTTCTTGCAGATACGCAGTATTTT. Translation gives CASSPALWAGTGVLADTQYF.

The table lists this clone with a count of one. The V call is TRBV19, the J call TRBJ2-7; D might be TRBD1 (6 bases). V shed 6 bases and J shed 3 bases, with 12 bases lying between them. CDR1 is LNHDA, CDR2 SQIVND, per germline (reference sequence). CDR3 size: 13 residues. CDR3 bases: TGTGCCAGTAGGCCAGGGGTCGGCTACGAGCAGTACTTC. As protein: CASRPGVGYEQYF. Full variable domain (missing parts from reference TRBV19 and TRBJ2-7): DGGITQSPKYLFRKEGQNVTLSCEQNLNHDAMYWYRQDPGQGLRLIYYSQIVNDFQKGDIAEGYSVSREKKESFPLTVTSAQKNPTAFYLCASRPGVGYEQYFGPGTRLTVT.

This sequence joins TRBV5-4 and TRBJ1-2; TRBD1 aligns across 9 bases. Trimming took 4 bases from V and 5 from J; bases not matched to a gene: 12. Germline-derived CDR1 and CDR2 are SGHNT and YYREEE (reference sequence). The length of the CDR3 is 16 residues. CDR3 bases: TGTGCCAGCAGCACTGACGGGACAGGGATTGGATATGGCTACACCTTC. Protein product: CASSTDGTGIGYGYTF.

This clone occurred once. This chain links TRBV5-3 with TRBJ1-3; 8 nucleotides agree with TRBD1. TRBV5-3 is filed as an ORF, its function uncertain. Trimming took 0 bases from V and 2 from J; bases not matched to a gene: 1. The CDR3 length is 15 residues. The DNA for the CDR3 is TGTGCCAGAAGCTTGGTACAGGGGGCTGGAAACACCATATATTTT. Protein sequence: CARSLVQGAGNTIYF.

The chain employs TRBV30 and TRBJ2-3, with a tentative D call TRBD1 (5 bases). V lost 7 bases to trimming and J lost 1 base, with 12 bases between them. The CDR3 length is 13 residues. Looked up from germline, CDR1 is GTSNPN and CDR2 is SVGIG (reference sequence). CDR3 residues: CASQGAGTDTQYF. As DNA, the CDR3 is TGTGCCTCCCAAGGGGCGGGCACAGATACGCAGTATTTT.

The CDR3 coding sequence is TGTGCCAGCAGCTTCACAGGGGGGAGCACCGGGGAGCTGTTTTTT. Its protein product is CASSFTGGSTGELFF. This chain connects TRBV9 to TRBJ2-2; 8 bases match TRBD1. The length of the CDR3 is 15 residues. Per the germline V gene, CDR1 is SGDLS and CDR2 is YYNGEE. J lost 4 bases, V lost 4 bases, and 6 bases had no gene match.

The chain joins TRBV6-6 to TRBJ1-2; D is possibly TRBD1 (6 bases). This CDR3 contains 13 residues. V lost 7 bases to trimming and J lost 0 bases, with 9 bases between them. Per the germline V gene, CDR1 is MNHNY and CDR2 is SVGAGI (reference sequence). The CDR3 sequence is CASTQGSNYGYTF. The CDR3 bases are TGTGCCAGCACACAGGGTTCTAACTATGGCTACACCTTC.

V is TRBV7-4 and J is TRBJ2-2, with D possibly matching TRBD1 (5 bases). This CDR3 has 15 residues. Germline CDR1 reads SGHVT; CDR2 reads SQSDAQ. V was trimmed by 5 bases and J by 0 bases, leaving 10 bases between them. Written as DNA, the CDR3 is TGTGCCAGCAGCCCGAGACAGACGAACACCGGGGAGCTGTTTTTT. This sequence encodes CASSPRQTNTGELFF.

The V and J genes are TRBV7-8 and TRBJ2-7; 11 positions match TRBD2. The J segment lost 4 bases and the V segment lost 10 bases, leaving 3 bases of the junction unmatched. Germline V gives CDR1 SGHVS, CDR2 FQNEAQ. The CDR3 runs to 12 residues. Written as DNA, the CDR3 is TGTGCCACCGGGACTAGCGGATACGAGCAGTACTTC. Translation gives CATGTSGYEQYF. The full variable domain, completed using reference TRBV7-8 and TRBJ2-7, is GAGVSQSPRYKVAKRGQDVALRCDPISGHVSLFWYQQALGQGPEFLTYFQNEAQLDKSGLPSDRFFAERPEGSVSTLKIQRTQQEDSAVYLCATGTSGYEQYFGPGTRLTVT.

The CDR3, as DNA: TGCGCCAGCAGTCAGCGGAGAGAGCCAGAGACCCAGTACTTC. This translates into CASSQRREPETQYF. This sequence joins TRBV5-1 and TRBJ2-5; possibly TRBD2 for D (5 bases). Germline V gives CDR1 SGHRS, CDR2 YFSETQ. V was clipped by 5 bases and J by 4 bases, with 15 bases between them. The CDR3 spans 14 residues.

There are a few counts of this clone. The chain has TRBV10-3 and TRBJ2-1; TRBD2 is a possible D gene (5 bases). CDR3 length: 15 amino acids. The germline V gene encodes CDR1 ENHRY and CDR2 SYGVKD. V shed 8 bases and J shed 2 bases, with 16 bases lying between them. The CDR3 protein is CAISTGVTTYNEQFF. CDR3 coding DNA: TGTGCCATCTCGACCGGGGTCACCACCTACAATGAGCAGTTCTTC.

This rearrangement joins TRBV25-1 to TRBJ2-1; 8 nucleotides agree with TRBD2. Germline CDR1 reads MGHDK; CDR2 reads SYGVNS. V lost 7 bases to trimming and J lost 5 bases; unmatched junction nucleotides: 10. The CDR3 is 15 amino acids. The chain's CDR3 is CASMAGGALNNEQFF. Written as DNA, the CDR3 is TGTGCCAGCATGGCGGGAGGCGCCCTTAACAATGAGCAGTTCTTC. Full variable domain (outside the CDR3, taken from reference TRBV25-1 and TRBJ2-1): EADIYQTPRYLVIGTGKKITLECSQTMGHDKMYWYQQDPGMELHLIHYSYGVNSTEKGDLSSESTVSRIRTEHFPLTLESARPSHTSQYLCASMAGGALNNEQFFGPGTRLTVL.

This chain connects TRBV27 to TRBJ2-1; D is perhaps TRBD2 (6 bases). CDR1 and CDR2 (germline): MNHEY, SMNVEV (reference sequence). The CDR3 consists of 16 residues. V was clipped by 4 bases and J by 6 bases, with 19 bases between them. The CDR3 bases are TGTGCCAGCAGTTCAGAACCAGGAGGGAGCTCCAATGAGCAGTTCTTC. Translated, it gives CASSSEPGGSSNEQFF.

This chain connects TRBV10-1 to TRBJ2-7; 10 bases agree with TRBD1. V trimming: 0 bases; J trimming: 3 bases; junction bases outside the gene matches: 5. The germline V gene encodes CDR1 WNHNN and CDR2 SYGVQD (reference sequence). There are 16 residues in the CDR3. The CDR3 nucleotides are TGCGCCAGCAGTGAGTCGGACAGGGGGGGTGGCTACGAGCAGTACTTC. As protein: CASSESDRGGGYEQYF.

The V call is TRBV9, the J call TRBJ2-2; 8 positions agree with TRBD2. V lost 4 bases and J lost 6; bases outside the gene matches: 17. The germline CDR1 and CDR2 sequences are SGDLS and YYNGEE. The CDR3 is made up of 18 amino acids. CDR3: CASSSAPSSGSGPGELFF. DNA for the CDR3: TGTGCCAGCAGCTCCGCCCCATCGAGCGGGAGTGGTCCCGGGGAGCTGTTTTTT.

The rearrangement uses TRBV7-3 and TRBJ2-1; a weak D match, TRBD2 (5 bases). This CDR3 contains 15 residues. Trimming pared 2 bases from V and 3 bases from J, leaving 11 bases between. The germline V gene has CDR1 SGHTA and CDR2 FQGTGA. The CDR3 DNA reads TGTGCCAGCAGCTTAGTCGGGATGGTCTACAATGAGCAGTTCTTC. Translating it yields CASSLVGMVYNEQFF.

The chain combines TRBV5-1 with TRBJ1-2; 10 bases are a match to TRBD1. V gave up 3 bases and J gave up 6 bases; unmatched junction bases: 5. The CDR3 length is 14 residues. Per the germline V gene, CDR1 is SGHRS and CDR2 is YFSETQ. CDR3 bases: TGCGCCAGCAGCTGGGAGGGACAGGGGAATGGCTACACCTTC. As protein: CASSWEGQGNGYTF.

V is TRBV7-2 and J is TRBJ2-2, with D tentatively TRBD1 (5 bases). From germline, CDR1 is SGHTA and CDR2 FQGNSA. Trimming took off 5 bases at V and 9 bases at J, with 19 bases between the two ends. This CDR3 spans 15 amino acids. CDR3 nucleotides: TGTGCCAGCAGCGTAAATCCCCTGGGGCGTAGGGAGCTGTTTTTT. Its translation: CASSVNPLGRRELFF.

The genes are TRBV11-2 and TRBJ1-1; D gene ambiguous. The V and J ends lost 3 bases and 4 bases respectively, with 12 bases between them. The CDR3 length is 14 residues. The V gene's germline CDR1 is SGHAT and CDR2 FQNNGV. CDR3 in amino acids: CASSFNGRVTEAFF. In nucleotides, the CDR3 is TGTGCCAGCAGCTTTAATGGGCGGGTCACTGAAGCTTTCTTT.